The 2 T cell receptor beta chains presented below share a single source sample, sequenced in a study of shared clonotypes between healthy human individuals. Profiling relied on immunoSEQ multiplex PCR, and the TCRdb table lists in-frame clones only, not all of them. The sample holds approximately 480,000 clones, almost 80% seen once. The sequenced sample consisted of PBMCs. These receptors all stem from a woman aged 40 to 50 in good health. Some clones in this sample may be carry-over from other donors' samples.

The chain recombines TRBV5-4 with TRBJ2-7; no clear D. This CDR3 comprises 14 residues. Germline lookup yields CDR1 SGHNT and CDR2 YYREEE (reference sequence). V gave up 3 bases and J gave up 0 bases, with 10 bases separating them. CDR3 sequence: CASSSDGSSYEQYF. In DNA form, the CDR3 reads TGTGCCAGCAGCTCCGACGGAAGCTCCTACGAGCAGTACTTC.

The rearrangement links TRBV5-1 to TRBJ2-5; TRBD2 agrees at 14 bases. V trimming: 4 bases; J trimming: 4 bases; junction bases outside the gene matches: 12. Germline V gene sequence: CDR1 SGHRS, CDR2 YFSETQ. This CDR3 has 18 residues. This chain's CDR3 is CASSKTGTSGSKRETQYF. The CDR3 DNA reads TGCGCCAGCAGCAAAACCGGGACTAGCGGGAGTAAGCGAGAGACCCAGTACTTC.